Sequencing of this T cell receptor (beta chain) was carried out in a study of cytomegalovirus exposure and HLA in healthy donors. Study-level background: In an earlier analysis, approximately 120 million unique TCR beta sequences were found from some 170 million T cells.

The study ran its PCR with 60 Vbeta and 13 Jbeta primers. Repertoires were generated with immunoSEQ multiplex PCR, while TCRdb's copy carries only in-frame clones and drops some. The sample gives about 69,000 clones, 65% to 70% of which show up once; around 13% is in the top ten. Study-wide results and limits: Researchers counted 180 or so TCR beta chains as cytomegalovirus-associated. In vitro confirmation showed three CMV-associated chains to be CMV antigen specific.

In the case of this clone: Antigen: not known.

Germline V gene data show CDR1 as SGHRS and CDR2 as YFSETQ. V dropped 3 bases and J dropped 1 base, with 14 bases sitting between them. The CDR3 totals 15 residues. This sequence was found in a male donor in good health and CMV-seropositive. This chain connects TRBV5-1 to TRBJ2-7; a weak D match, TRBD1 (5 bases). The specimen sequenced was PBMCs. The CDR3 DNA follows: TGCGCCAGCAGCTCCGGACCTACAGGATCCTACGAGCAGTACTTC. Its translation: CASSSGPTGSYEQYF.